This T cell receptor beta chain originates from a study of shared clonotypes between healthy human individuals. Study-wide findings and caveats: Shared clonotypes: approximately 5.3% naive CD4, roughly 3.8% naive CD8, 2.3% memory CD4, approximately 0.4% memory CD8.

The V and J ends lost 3 bases and 4 bases respectively, with 18 bases between them. Germline V lookup: CDR1 MNHEY, CDR2 SMNVEV (reference sequence). The CDR3 length is 16 residues. Remarks on this clone: What it binds is unknown.

Original methodology: Filtering differed since immunoSEQ provided only junctions, with no quality scores. Sequencing was performed with immunoSEQ multiplex PCR; in TCRdb, only in-frame clones are kept and a portion is missing. Clonal size and the V and J genes are those of that table, whereas D and trimming came from the DNA. The sample includes 2 million to 2.5 million clones, approximately 93% seen only once; the top ten take 0.39%. Donors comprised healthy HIV-negative adults lacking recent acute infections or vaccinations. In the CD4+ fraction, cells were divided into CD45RA+ naive and CD45RA-negative memory subsets.

This TCR derives from a man younger than 30 in good health. Some clones in this sample may be carry-over from other donors' samples. The specimen sequenced was naive CD4+ T cells from PBMCs. Subset meaning: CD45RA+ positively selected. The V gene is TRBV27, the J gene TRBJ1-1; D may be TRBD1 (6 bases). For the CDR3, the DNA is TGTGCCAGCAGTTTGTTGGGGGCGAGGTTGGGCACTGAAGCTTTCTTT. Translation: CASSLLGARLGTEAFF.